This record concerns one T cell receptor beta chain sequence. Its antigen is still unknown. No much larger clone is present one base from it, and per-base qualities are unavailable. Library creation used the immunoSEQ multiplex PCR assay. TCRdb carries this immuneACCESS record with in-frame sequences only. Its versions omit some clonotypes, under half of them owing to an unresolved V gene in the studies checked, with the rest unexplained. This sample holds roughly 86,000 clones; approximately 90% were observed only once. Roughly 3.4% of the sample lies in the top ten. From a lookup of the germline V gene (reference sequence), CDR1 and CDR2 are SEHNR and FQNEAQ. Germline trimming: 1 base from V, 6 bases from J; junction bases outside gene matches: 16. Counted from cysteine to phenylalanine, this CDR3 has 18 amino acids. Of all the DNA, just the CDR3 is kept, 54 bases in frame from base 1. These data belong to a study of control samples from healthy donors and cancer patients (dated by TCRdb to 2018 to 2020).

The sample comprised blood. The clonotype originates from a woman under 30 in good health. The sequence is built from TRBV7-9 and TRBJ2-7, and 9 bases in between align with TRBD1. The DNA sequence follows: TGTGCCAGCAGCTTAGGTCTGCGACAGGGGGGGACCCCAGGCGAGCAGTACTTC. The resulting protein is CASSLGLRQGGTPGEQYF.